This T cell receptor (beta chain) was identified during a study of tumor and adjacent non-tumor tissue in lung cancer. Remarks on this clonotype: Its antigen is not identified. At one end, the junction sequence differs from germline, possibly due to a read error.

The CDR3 length is 14 residues. CDR1 is MDHEN and CDR2 is SYDVKM in the germline V gene. No cell sorting was done before RNA was extracted from the tissue. Three rounds of nested PCR, following a modified ARM-PCR protocol, produced the TCRbeta library. TCRdb itself ran the multiplex PCR reads through MiXCR, one entry per CDR3 protein. This sample has over 130,000 distinct CDR3 sequences, with around two thirds found just once. Study-wide points: Tumor repertoires had a smaller top 100 clone share than normal lung.

This TCR came from a man between 60 and 70 years old with small cell lung cancer. The specimen sequenced was lung tumor tissue. This chain links TRBV28 with TRBJ2-1, with D unclear. The CDR3 here is CASGPPSSHNEQFF. Here the CDR3 DNA reads TGTGCCAGCGGGCCACCGAGCTCCCACAATGAGCAGTTCTTC.